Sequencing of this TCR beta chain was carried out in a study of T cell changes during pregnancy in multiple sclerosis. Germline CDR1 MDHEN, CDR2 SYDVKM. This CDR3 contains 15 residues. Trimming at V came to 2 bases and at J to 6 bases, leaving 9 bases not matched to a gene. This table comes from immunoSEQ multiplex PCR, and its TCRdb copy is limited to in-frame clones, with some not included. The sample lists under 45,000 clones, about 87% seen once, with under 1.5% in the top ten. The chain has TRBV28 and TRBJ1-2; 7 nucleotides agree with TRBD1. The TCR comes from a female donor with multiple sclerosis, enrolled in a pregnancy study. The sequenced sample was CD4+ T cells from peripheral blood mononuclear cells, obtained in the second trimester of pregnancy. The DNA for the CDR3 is TGTGCCAGCAGTTTAGGAGGCAGGGGGGTGGATGGCTACACCTTC. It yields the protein CASSLGGRGVDGYTF.